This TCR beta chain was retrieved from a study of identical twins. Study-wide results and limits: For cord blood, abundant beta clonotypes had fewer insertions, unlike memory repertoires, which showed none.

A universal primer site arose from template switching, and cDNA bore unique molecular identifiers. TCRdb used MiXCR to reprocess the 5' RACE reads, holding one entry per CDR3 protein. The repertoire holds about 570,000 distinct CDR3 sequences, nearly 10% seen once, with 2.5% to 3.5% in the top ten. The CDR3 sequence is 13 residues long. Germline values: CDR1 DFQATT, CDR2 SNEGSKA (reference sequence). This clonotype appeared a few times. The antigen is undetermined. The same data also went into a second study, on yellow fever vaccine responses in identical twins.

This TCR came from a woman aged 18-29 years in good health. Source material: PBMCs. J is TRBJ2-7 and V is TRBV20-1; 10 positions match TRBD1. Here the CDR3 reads CRADRGRPYEQYF. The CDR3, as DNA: TGCAGAGCCGACAGGGGGCGCCCCTACGAGCAGTACTTC.